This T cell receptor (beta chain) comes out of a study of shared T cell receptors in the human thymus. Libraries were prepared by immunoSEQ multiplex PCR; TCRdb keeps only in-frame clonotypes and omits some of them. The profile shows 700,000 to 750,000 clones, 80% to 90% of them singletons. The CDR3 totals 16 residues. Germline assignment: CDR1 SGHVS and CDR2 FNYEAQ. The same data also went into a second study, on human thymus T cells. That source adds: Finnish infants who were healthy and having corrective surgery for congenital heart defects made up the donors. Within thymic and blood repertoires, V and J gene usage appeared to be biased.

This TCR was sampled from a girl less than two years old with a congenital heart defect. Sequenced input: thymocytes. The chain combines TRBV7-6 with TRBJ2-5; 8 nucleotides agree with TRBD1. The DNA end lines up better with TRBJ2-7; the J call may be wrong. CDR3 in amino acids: CASSVRPGQGSYEQYF. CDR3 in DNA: TGTGCCAGCAGTGTTAGGCCAGGACAGGGATCCTACGAGCAGTACTTC.